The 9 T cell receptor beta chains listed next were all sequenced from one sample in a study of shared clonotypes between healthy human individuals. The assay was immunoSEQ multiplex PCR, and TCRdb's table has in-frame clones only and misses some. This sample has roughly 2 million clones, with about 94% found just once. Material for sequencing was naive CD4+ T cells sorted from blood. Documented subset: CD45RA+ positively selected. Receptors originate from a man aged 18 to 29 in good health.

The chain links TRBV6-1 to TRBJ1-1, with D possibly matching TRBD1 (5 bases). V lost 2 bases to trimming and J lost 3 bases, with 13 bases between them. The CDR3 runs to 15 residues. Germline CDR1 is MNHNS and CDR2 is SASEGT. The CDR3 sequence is CASSEYRGGDTEAFF. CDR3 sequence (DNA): TGTGCCAGCAGTGAATATAGGGGAGGGGACACTGAAGCTTTCTTT.

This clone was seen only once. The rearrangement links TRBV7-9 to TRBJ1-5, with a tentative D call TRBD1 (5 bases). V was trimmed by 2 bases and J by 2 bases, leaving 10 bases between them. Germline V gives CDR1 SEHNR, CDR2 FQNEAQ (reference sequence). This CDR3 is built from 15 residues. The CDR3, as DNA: TGTGCCAGCAGCTTACAGGGAAGGGGCAATCAGCCCCAGCATTTT. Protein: CASSLQGRGNQPQHF. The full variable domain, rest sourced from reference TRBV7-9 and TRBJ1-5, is DTGVSQNPRHKITKRGQNVTFRCDPISEHNRLYWYRQTLGQGPEFLTYFQNEAQLEKSRLLSDRFSAERPKGSFSTLEIQRTEQGDSAMYLCASSLQGRGNQPQHFGDGTRLSIL.

CDR3 in amino acids: CASSPSVNLRGSTYEQYF. CDR3 coding DNA: TGTGCCAGCAGCCCGTCGGTGAATTTACGCGGGAGCACCTACGAGCAGTACTTC. J is TRBJ2-7 and V is TRBV7-8; 7 bases are a match to TRBD2. The CDR3 covers 18 residues. Germline V gene data show CDR1 as SGHVS and CDR2 as FQNEAQ. Unmatched junction bases numbered 18, after V lost 5 bases and J lost 2 bases.

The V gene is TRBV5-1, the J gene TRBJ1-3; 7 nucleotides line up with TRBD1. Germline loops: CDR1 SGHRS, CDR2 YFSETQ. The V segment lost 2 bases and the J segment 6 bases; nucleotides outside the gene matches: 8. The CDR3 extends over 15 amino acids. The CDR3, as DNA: TGCGCCAGCAGCTTAGGGACAGCGGAGCAAAACACCATATATTTT. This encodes CASSLGTAEQNTIYF.

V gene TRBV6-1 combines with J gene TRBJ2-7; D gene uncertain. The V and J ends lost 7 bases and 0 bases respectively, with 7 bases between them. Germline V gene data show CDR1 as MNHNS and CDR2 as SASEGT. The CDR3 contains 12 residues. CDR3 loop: CASTQSSYEQYF. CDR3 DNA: TGTGCCAGCACTCAGAGCTCCTACGAGCAGTACTTC.

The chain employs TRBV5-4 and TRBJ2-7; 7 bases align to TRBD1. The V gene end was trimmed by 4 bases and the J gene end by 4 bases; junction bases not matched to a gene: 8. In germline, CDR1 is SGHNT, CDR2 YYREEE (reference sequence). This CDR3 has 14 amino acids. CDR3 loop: CASSVDRGRYEQYF. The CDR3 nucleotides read TGTGCCAGCAGCGTCGATAGGGGGCGGTACGAGCAGTACTTC.

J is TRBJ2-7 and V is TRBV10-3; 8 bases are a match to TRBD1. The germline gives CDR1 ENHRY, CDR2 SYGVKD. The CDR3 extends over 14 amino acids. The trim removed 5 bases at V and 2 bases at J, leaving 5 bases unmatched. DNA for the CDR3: TGTGCCATCAGTCCGGGGACAGGTACCTACGAGCAGTACTTC. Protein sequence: CAISPGTGTYEQYF.

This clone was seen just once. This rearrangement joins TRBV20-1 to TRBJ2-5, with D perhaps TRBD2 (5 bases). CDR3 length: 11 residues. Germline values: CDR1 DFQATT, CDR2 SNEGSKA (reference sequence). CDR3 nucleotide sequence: TGCAGCGGGGATTTGCGGGAGACCCAGTACTTC. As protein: CSGDLRETQYF.

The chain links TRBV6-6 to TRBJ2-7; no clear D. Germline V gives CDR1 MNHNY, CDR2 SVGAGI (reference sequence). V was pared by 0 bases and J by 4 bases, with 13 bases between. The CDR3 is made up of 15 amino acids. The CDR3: CASSYSTAPSYEQYF. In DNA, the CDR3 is TGTGCCAGCAGTTACTCGACCGCACCTTCTTACGAGCAGTACTTC.